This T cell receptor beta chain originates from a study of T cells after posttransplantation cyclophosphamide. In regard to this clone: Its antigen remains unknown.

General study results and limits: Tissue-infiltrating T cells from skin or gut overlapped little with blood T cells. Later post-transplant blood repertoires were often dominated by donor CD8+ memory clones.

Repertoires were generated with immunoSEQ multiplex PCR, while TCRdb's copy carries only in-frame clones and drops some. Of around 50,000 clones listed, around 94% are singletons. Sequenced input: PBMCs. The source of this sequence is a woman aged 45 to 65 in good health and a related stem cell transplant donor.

The CDR3 here is CASSSSQGAGETQYF. The DNA of the CDR3 is TGTGCCAGCAGCTCCTCACAGGGGGCAGGGGAGACCCAGTACTTC. J is TRBJ2-5 and V is TRBV7-2, with 9 bases matching TRBD1. Germline V lookup: CDR1 SGHTA, CDR2 FQGNSA. The V and J ends lost 4 bases and 5 bases, in that order; junction bases with no gene match: 8. The CDR3 contains 15 residues.